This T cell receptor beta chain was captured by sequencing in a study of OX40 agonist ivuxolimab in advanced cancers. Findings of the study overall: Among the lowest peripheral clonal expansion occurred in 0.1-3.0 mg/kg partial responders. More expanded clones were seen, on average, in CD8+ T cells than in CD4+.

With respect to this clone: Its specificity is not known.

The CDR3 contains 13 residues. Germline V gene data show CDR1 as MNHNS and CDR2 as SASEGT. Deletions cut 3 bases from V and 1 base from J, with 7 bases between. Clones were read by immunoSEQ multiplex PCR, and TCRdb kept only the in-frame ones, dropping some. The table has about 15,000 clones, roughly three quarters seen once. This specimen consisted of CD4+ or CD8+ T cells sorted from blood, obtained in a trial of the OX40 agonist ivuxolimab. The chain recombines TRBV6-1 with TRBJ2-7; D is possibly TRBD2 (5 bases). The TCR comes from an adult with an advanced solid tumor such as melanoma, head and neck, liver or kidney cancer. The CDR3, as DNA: TGTGCCAGCAGTGACAGGACTTCCTACGAGCAGTACTTC. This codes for CASSDRTSYEQYF.